This T cell receptor beta chain came from a study of T cells in Graves' hyperthyroidism and ophthalmopathy. This clonotype was recorded at least ten times. Authors of the study amplified TCR beta CDR3 regions from RNA transcripts. HTBI primers were used for first-round RT-PCR of the TCR CDR3. In TCRdb, the multiplex PCR reads were re-called with MiXCR into one record per CDR3 protein. This sample carries some 760,000 distinct CDR3 sequences, 14% of them seen once, and the ten largest clones take around 9.6%. Between the trimmed V and J ends, which lost 5 bases and 10 bases, there was a span of 15 bases. Germline V gene lookup returns CDR1 MNHNS and CDR2 SASEGT. There are 13 residues in the CDR3.

This receptor was obtained from a woman younger than 30 with Graves' hyperthyroidism. V is TRBV6-1 and J is TRBJ2-1, with a weak D call TRBD2 (5 bases). Sequencing used blood. The CDR3 nucleotides are TGTGCCAGCAGTTTCCTTATGGGAGAAGAGCAGTTCTTC. It codes for CASSFLMGEEQFF.